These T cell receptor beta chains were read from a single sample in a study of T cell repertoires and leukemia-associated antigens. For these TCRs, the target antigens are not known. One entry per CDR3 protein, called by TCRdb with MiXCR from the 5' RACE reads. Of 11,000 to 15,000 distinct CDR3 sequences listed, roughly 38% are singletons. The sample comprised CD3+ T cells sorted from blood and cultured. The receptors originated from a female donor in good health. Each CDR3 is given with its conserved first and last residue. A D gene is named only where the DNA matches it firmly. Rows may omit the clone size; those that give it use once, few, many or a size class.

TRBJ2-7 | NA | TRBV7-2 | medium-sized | CASSLAKLSYEQYF | TGTGCCAGCAGCTTAGCAAAGTTATCCTACGAGCAGTACTTC
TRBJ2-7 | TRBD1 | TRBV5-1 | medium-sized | CASSSWQGAMNEQYF | TGCGCCAGCAGCTCGTGGCAGGGGGCTATGAACGAGCAGTACTTC
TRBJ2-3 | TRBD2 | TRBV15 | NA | CATSIEGGPTDTQYF | TGTGCCACCAGCATTGAGGGAGGGCCCACAGATACGCAGTATTTT
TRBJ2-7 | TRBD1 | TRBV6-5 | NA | CASRPGQGFYEQYF | TGTGCCAGCAGGCCGGGACAGGGTTTCTACGAGCAGTACTTC
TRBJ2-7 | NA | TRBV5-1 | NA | CASSLVGANTGEQYF | TGCGCCAGCAGCTTGGTGGGGGCCAACACCGGGGAGCAGTACTTC
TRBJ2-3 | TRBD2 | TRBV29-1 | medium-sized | CSVEEIDTGLAGDTQYF | TGCAGCGTTGAAGAGATCGATACGGGGCTAGCGGGAGATACGCAGTATTTT
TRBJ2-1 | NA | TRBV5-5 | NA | CASSPVVNEQFF | TGTGCCAGCAGCCCCGTTGTTAATGAGCAGTTCTTC
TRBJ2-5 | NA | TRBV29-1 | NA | CSVDSGVETQYF | TGCAGCGTTGACAGTGGAGTGGAGACCCAGTACTTC
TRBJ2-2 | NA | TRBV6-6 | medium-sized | CASSNSRDTGELFF | TGTGCCAGCAGTAACTCTCGAGACACCGGGGAGCTGTTTTTT
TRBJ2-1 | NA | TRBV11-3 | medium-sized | CASRSDSLSYNEQFF | TGTGCCAGCAGATCAGACAGCCTCTCCTACAATGAGCAGTTCTTC
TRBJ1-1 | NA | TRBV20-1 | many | CSAITYGPMNTEAFF | TGCAGTGCTATAACCTACGGGCCAATGAACACTGAAGCTTTCTTT
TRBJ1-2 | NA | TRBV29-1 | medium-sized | CSVRKGEGYTF | TGCAGCGTCCGGAAGGGGGAAGGCTACACCTTC
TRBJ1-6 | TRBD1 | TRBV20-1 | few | CSARRDSNNSPLHF | TGCAGTGCTAGGAGGGACAGTAATAATTCACCCCTCCACTTT
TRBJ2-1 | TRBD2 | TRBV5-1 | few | CASSLRTSVLYNEQFF | TGCGCCAGCAGCCTTCGGACTAGCGTTTTGTACAATGAGCAGTTCTTC
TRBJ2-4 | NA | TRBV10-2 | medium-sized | CASMGKNIQYF | TGCGCCAGCATGGGCAAAAACATTCAGTACTTC
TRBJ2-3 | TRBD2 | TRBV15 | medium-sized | CATSREQGLAGEPAQYF | TGTGCCACCAGCAGAGAGCAAGGACTAGCGGGAGAACCGGCGCAGTATTTT
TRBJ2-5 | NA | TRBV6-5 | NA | CASSPSGGQETQYF | TGTGCCAGCAGCCCCTCCGGCGGCCAAGAGACCCAGTACTTC
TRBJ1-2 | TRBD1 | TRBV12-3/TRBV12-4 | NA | CASSNGQAHGYTF | TGTGCCAGCAGCAACGGACAGGCCCATGGCTACACCTTC
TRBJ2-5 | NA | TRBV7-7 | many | CASSLETGLIGTQYF | TGTGCTAGCAGCTTAGAGACGGGTCTTATTGGCACCCAGTACTTC
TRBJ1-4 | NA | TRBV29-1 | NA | CGVEGKGKLLF | TGCGGCGTTGAGGGGAAGGGGAAACTGCTTTTT
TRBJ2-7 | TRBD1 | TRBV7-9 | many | CASSLGDRAYDGQYF | TGTGCCAGCAGCTTGGGGGACAGAGCCTACGACGGGCAGTACTTC
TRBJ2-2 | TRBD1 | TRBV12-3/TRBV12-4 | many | CASSLKGGPGELFF | TGTGCCAGCAGTTTAAAAGGGGGCCCCGGGGAGCTGTTTTTT
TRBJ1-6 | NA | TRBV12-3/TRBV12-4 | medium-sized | CASSLTRTGSPLHF | TGTGCCAGCAGTCTAACTCGAACGGGCTCACCCCTCCACTTT
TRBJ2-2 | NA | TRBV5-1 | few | CASGINTGELFF | TGCGCCAGCGGAATTAACACCGGGGAGCTGTTTTTT
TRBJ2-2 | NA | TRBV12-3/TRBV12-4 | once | CASRSDGGCTGELFF | TGTGCCAGCAGGAGTGACGGAGGTTGCACCGGGGAGCTGTTTTTT
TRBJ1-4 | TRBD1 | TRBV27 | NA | CASSLSGGVEKLFF | TGTGCCAGCAGCCTCTCAGGGGGCGTTGAAAAACTGTTTTTT
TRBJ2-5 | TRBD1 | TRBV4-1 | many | CASSQPDRRGETQYF | TGCGCCAGCAGCCAACCGGACAGGCGTGGGGAGACCCAGTACTTC
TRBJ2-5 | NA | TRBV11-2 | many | CVSSLVSTGLETQYF | TGTGTCAGCAGCTTAGTGAGTACAGGGTTGGAGACCCAGTACTTC
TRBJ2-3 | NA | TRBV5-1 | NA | CASSFGASTDTQYF | TGCGCCAGCAGCTTTGGTGCCAGCACAGATACGCAGTATTTT
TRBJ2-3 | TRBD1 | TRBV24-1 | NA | CATSDSGTGGVRDTQYF | TGTGCCACCAGTGATTCCGGGACAGGGGGCGTCCGAGATACGCAGTATTTT
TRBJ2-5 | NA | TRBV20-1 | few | CSARDPAKETQYF | TGCAGTGCTAGAGATCCTGCGAAAGAGACCCAGTACTTC
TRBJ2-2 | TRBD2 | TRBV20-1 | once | CSANPGTSLYGELFF | TGCAGTGCCAATCCCGGGACTAGCTTATACGGGGAGCTGTTTTTT
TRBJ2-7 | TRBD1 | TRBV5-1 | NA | CASSSRTGGYEQYF | TGCGCCAGCAGCTCTCGGACAGGGGGCTACGAGCAGTACTTC
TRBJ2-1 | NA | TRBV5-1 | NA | CASSLGGEQFF | TGCGCCAGCAGCTTGGGAGGGGAGCAGTTCTTC
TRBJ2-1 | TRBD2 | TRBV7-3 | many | CASSGGLAEAHEQFF | TGTGCCAGCAGCGGGGGACTAGCGGAGGCCCATGAGCAGTTCTTC
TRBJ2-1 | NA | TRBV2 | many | CASSDGGQGWGGEQFF | TGTGCCAGCAGTGACGGTGGGCAGGGCTGGGGTGGTGAGCAGTTCTTC
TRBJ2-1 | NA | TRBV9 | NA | CVSNIDHNEQFF | TGTGTCAGCAACATAGACCACAATGAGCAGTTCTTC
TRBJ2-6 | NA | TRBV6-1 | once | CASREAVSGANVLTF | TGTGCTAGCAGGGAGGCAGTCTCTGGGGCCAACGTCCTGACTTTC
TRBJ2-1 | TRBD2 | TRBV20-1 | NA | CSARDPASGFAEQFF | TGCAGTGCTAGAGATCCGGCTAGCGGGTTCGCCGAGCAGTTCTTC
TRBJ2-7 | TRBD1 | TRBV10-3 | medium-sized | CAIRRDRGDEQYF | TGTGCCATCCGCCGGGACAGGGGCGACGAGCAGTACTTC
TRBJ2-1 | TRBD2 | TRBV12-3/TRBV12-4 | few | CASSQRTSGNEQFF | TGTGCCAGCAGCCAGAGGACTAGCGGCAATGAGCAGTTCTTC
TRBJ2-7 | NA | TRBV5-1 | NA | CTSCLKVRDTSYEQYF | TGCACCAGCTGCTTGAAGGTACGGGACACTTCCTACGAGCAGTACTTC
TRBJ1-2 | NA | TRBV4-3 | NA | CASSQDRAHYSYTF | TGCGCCAGCAGCCAAGATAGGGCTCACTATAGCTACACCTTC
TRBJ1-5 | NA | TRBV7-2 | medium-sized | CASSNQDGLNQPQHF | TGTGCCAGCTCAAACCAGGACGGACTCAATCAGCCCCAGCATTTT
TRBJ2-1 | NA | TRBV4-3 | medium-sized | CASSQEGPRLGGVYNEQFF | TGCGCCAGCAGCCAAGAGGGCCCGAGGCTGGGCGGGGTCTACAATGAGCAGTTCTTC
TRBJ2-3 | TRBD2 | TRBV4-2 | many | CASSQAGTNTDTQYF | TGTGCCAGCAGCCAAGCCGGGACTAACACAGATACGCAGTATTTT
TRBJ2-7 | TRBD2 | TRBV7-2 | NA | CASITGTSGPRREQYF | TGTGCCAGCATCACCGGGACTAGCGGGCCTCGTCGGGAGCAGTACTTC